This record covers a single T cell receptor beta chain. Its cognate antigen is unknown. The CDR3 runs 14 residues. The ends were cut back, 1 base at V and 4 bases at J, with 11 bases in the middle. Germline V CDR1 and CDR2: SGHAT, FQDESV (reference sequence). The PCR ran on 60 Vbeta and 13 Jbeta primers. The protocol was immunoSEQ multiplex PCR, while the TCRdb copy is restricted to in-frame clones and leaves out a portion. Among 110,000 to 150,000 clones listed, under 90% were seen once. These data are taken from a study of cytomegalovirus exposure and HLA in healthy donors. Study-wide findings and caveats: The Asian-associated ancestry cluster reportedly had fewer N-insertions than the approximately 670-donor mean in a later analysis.

This receptor was taken from a boy younger than 10 in good health and CMV-seronegative. What was sequenced was PBMCs. The chain links TRBV11-1 to TRBJ2-7; tentative D call: TRBD1 (6 bases). The DNA of the CDR3 is TGTGCCAGCAGCTTAGTAGGGGGTTCGTACGAGCAGTACTTC. It encodes CASSLVGGSYEQYF.